These 26 T cell receptor beta chains share one sample of origin, sequenced in a study of CD8 T cells in ankylosing spondylitis. MiXCR was run by TCRdb on the 5' RACE reads, yielding one entry per CDR3 protein. The sample lists around 250,000 distinct CDR3 sequences; roughly 10% were seen once. The sample was blood, either unsorted or a sorted T cell fraction (not recorded which). The receptors stem from a male donor with ankylosing spondylitis or in good health (not recorded which).

In this sample, this clonotype turned up many times. This chain links TRBV12-3 or TRBV12-4 with TRBJ1-6; possibly TRBD1 for D (5 bases). Trimming shortened V by 5 bases and J by 7 bases, and 12 bases separated the two germline ends. There are 14 residues in the CDR3. The CDR3 region has the DNA TGTGCCAGCAGTCCGGGACGGCCCAATTCACCCCTCCACTTT. It codes for CASSPGRPNSPLHF.

V gene TRBV29-1 combines with J gene TRBJ1-5; D unresolved. The V end lost 4 bases, the J end lost 4 bases, and 11 bases lay between the germline ends. In germline, CDR1 is SQVTM, CDR2 ANQGSEA. The CDR3 has 13 amino acids. CDR3 loop: CSVVVWENQPQHF. The CDR3 nucleotides are TGCAGCGTTGTCGTCTGGGAAAATCAGCCCCAGCATTTT.

Notes on this clonotype: A much larger clonotype is one base distant, so this may be a read error. The chain recombines TRBV3-1 with TRBJ2-5; weak D call: TRBD1 (5 bases). The CDR3 sequence is 15 residues long. Germline CDR1 LGHDT, CDR2 YNNKEL (reference sequence). The V end was cut by 0 bases, the J end by 7 bases, with 15 bases between. The CDR3 spells CASSQDRQRSVTQYF. The CDR3 DNA reads as TGTGCCAGCAGCCAAGATCGACAGCGCTCGGTGACCCAGTACTTC.

This clonotype showed up many times. The V and J genes are TRBV15 and TRBJ1-1, with D possibly matching TRBD1 (6 bases). V shed 0 bases and J shed 5 bases, with 10 bases lying between them. Germline V gene data show CDR1 as LNHNV and CDR2 as YYDKDF (reference sequence). The CDR3 runs 14 residues. The DNA of the CDR3 is TGTGCCACCAGCAGAGATCTAACAGGGACTGAAGCTTTCTTT. Amino acids: CATSRDLTGTEAFF.

This clonotype was seen only a few times. The rearrangement joins TRBV2 to TRBJ2-7, with D perhaps TRBD1 (6 bases). CDR3 length: 14 amino acids. The V gene lost 6 bases and the J gene lost 0 bases, with 12 bases spanning the gap. The germline V gene has CDR1 SNHLY and CDR2 FYNNEI. In DNA form, the CDR3 reads TGTGCCAGCAGAACCGGGACATCCTCCTACGAGCAGTACTTC. Its protein is CASRTGTSSYEQYF.

A remark on this clonotype: One junction end does not reproduce the germline sequence, and a read error may be involved. This chain links TRBV28 with TRBJ2-3; a weak D match, TRBD1 (6 bases). The CDR3 contains 14 residues. Germline CDR1 reads MDHEN; CDR2 reads SYDVKM. As DNA, the CDR3 is TGTGTCAGCAGTTTCCCAGGGGAGACAGATACGCAGTATTTT. This sequence encodes CVSSFPGETDTQYF.

This clonotype was seen repeatedly, ten times or more. The chain links TRBV5-1 to TRBJ2-1, with D possibly being TRBD1 or TRBD2 (5 bases each). This CDR3 has 13 amino acids. V was clipped by 8 bases and J by 7 bases, with 16 bases between them. The V gene's germline CDR1 is SGHRS and CDR2 YFSETQ. This chain's CDR3 is CASGTRAKNEQFF. CDR3 in DNA: TGCGCCAGTGGGACGCGGGCCAAGAATGAGCAGTTCTTC.

This clonotype was seen a handful of times. This sequence joins TRBV21-1 and TRBJ1-5. TRBV21-1 is annotated as a pseudogene. This CDR3 is 16 amino acids long. Here the CDR3 DNA reads TGTGCCAGCAGCAATCTCGGCAGATATAGCAATCAGCCCCAGCATTTT. Protein product: CASSNLGRYSNQPQHF.

This clonotype was counted between two and nine times. This chain links TRBV4-1 with TRBJ2-3, with TRBD2 matching 9 bases. The germline gives CDR1 MGHRA, CDR2 YSYEKL. J was trimmed by 3 bases and V by 0 bases; bases with no gene match: 4. The CDR3 covers 16 residues. This CDR3 is CASSQDLAGVTDTQYF. In nucleotides, the CDR3 is TGCGCCAGCAGCCAAGACTTAGCGGGGGTGACAGATACGCAGTATTTT.

The rearrangement joins TRBV5-1 to TRBJ2-4; D might be TRBD1 (5 bases). The CDR3 is made up of 18 amino acids. Trimming shortened V by 3 bases and J by 1 base, and 20 bases separated the two germline ends. Per germline, CDR1 SGHRS and CDR2 YFSETQ. The CDR3: CASSSKGRQPSAKNIQYF. DNA for the CDR3: TGCGCCAGCAGCTCGAAAGGAAGACAGCCATCGGCCAAAAACATTCAGTACTTC.

This clonotype was observed many times. The chain uses TRBV28 and TRBJ2-1; 7 bases align to TRBD2. The CDR3 is 14 amino acids. From germline, CDR1 is MDHEN and CDR2 SYDVKM. Losses at the gene ends were 5 bases for V and 6 bases for J; bases not matched to a gene: 7. The CDR3 here is CASSRGRARNEQFF. The DNA of the CDR3 is TGTGCCAGCAGTCGGGGGAGGGCCCGCAATGAGCAGTTCTTC.

This clonotype has a handful of counts. CDR3 in DNA: TGCAGCGTTCAGCTACAGGCGAACACTGAAGCTTTCTTT. It yields the protein CSVQLQANTEAFF. The chain is built from TRBV29-1 and TRBJ1-1; D may be TRBD1 (5 bases). Trimming left V 5 bases short and J 1 base short, with 11 bases between. This CDR3 region has 13 residues. Germline V gene lookup returns CDR1 SQVTM and CDR2 ANQGSEA.

Many counts were recorded for this clonotype. The chain carries TRBV5-5 and TRBJ2-3; D call uncertain. V was pared by 4 bases and J by 5 bases, with 11 bases between. In germline, CDR1 is SGHKS, CDR2 YYEKEE (reference sequence). The CDR3 is made up of 13 amino acids. CDR3 DNA sequence: TGTGCCAGCAGCCCTGGATGGTTAGATACGCAGTATTTT. The encoded protein is CASSPGWLDTQYF.

This clonotype was recorded many times. The chain employs TRBV6-5 and TRBJ1-6; unclear D gene. CDR1 is MNHEY and CDR2 is SVGAGI in the germline V gene. CDR3 length: 13 amino acids. With 0 bases removed from V and 8 bases from J, the gap between germline ends came to 5 bases. In nucleotides, the CDR3 is TGTGCCAGCAGTTACTCGAATGATTCACCCCTCCACTTT. It specifies CASSYSNDSPLHF.

This clonotype turned up a few times. J is TRBJ1-5 and V is TRBV7-3; perhaps TRBD1 as D (6 bases). The CDR3 is made up of 13 amino acids. V lost 3 bases and J 7 bases, leaving 10 bases between the germline ends. The germline V gene has CDR1 SGHTA and CDR2 FQGTGA. CDR3 sequence: CASSFGTGQPQHF. CDR3 coding DNA: TGTGCCAGCAGCTTCGGCACAGGGCAGCCCCAGCATTTT.

This clonotype was seen a few times. The CDR3 DNA reads TGTGCCAGCAGCCCGGCTCTGGGGGAAAGCAATCAGCCCCAGCATTTT. It specifies CASSPALGESNQPQHF. This chain links TRBV28 with TRBJ1-5; D is possibly TRBD1 (5 bases). V was trimmed by 6 bases and J by 1 base, leaving 16 bases between them. The germline V gene encodes CDR1 MDHEN and CDR2 SYDVKM. This CDR3 is built from 16 residues.

This clonotype was detected ten times or more. The J gene is TRBJ1-5, the V gene TRBV7-8; D might be TRBD1 (6 bases). V lost 5 bases and J lost 3, with 14 bases in between. This CDR3 is 15 amino acids long. In germline, CDR1 is SGHVS, CDR2 FQNEAQ. CDR3 in amino acids: CASSRIRDTNQPQHF. Here the CDR3 DNA reads TGTGCCAGCAGCCGAATCCGGGACACCAATCAGCCCCAGCATTTT. Supplemented by reference TRBV7-8 and TRBJ1-5, the full variable domain reads GAGVSQSPRYKVAKRGQDVALRCDPISGHVSLFWYQQALGQGPEFLTYFQNEAQLDKSGLPSDRFFAERPEGSVSTLKIQRTQQEDSAVYLCASSRIRDTNQPQHFGDGTRLSIL.

This clonotype was seen repeatedly, ten times or more. This chain joins TRBV5-1 and TRBJ2-7; the D gene is possibly TRBD1 (5 bases). The V gene lost 5 bases and the J gene lost 3 bases, with 9 bases spanning the gap. Germline values: CDR1 SGHRS, CDR2 YFSETQ. The CDR3 is 12 amino acids. The CDR3 loop is CASRSDNYEQYF. DNA for the CDR3: TGCGCCAGCAGGTCGGACAACTACGAGCAGTACTTC.

This sequence joins TRBV19 and TRBJ1-2; the match to TRBD1 covers 7 bases. CDR3 size: 13 residues. Germline assignment: CDR1 LNHDA and CDR2 SQIVND (reference sequence). V dropped 6 bases and J dropped 4; count of bases not matched to a gene: 5. The CDR3 here is CASREQGIYGYTF. Here the CDR3 DNA reads TGTGCCAGTAGAGAACAGGGGATCTATGGCTACACCTTC.

This clonotype was seen ten or more times. V is TRBV7-8 and J is TRBJ1-5, with D unresolved. V dropped 1 base and J dropped 7 bases, with 8 bases sitting between them. This CDR3 is 13 amino acids long. Looked up from germline, CDR1 is SGHVS and CDR2 is FQNEAQ. CDR3 sequence (DNA): TGTGCCAGCAGCTTAGGGGCAGGACAGCCCCAGCATTTT. Its translation is CASSLGAGQPQHF.

V gene TRBV15 combines with J gene TRBJ2-1; D perhaps matches TRBD2 (6 bases). This CDR3 has 12 amino acids. V lost 5 bases, J lost 15 bases, and 17 bases lay in between. Germline V gene data show CDR1 as LNHNV and CDR2 as YYDKDF (reference sequence). CDR3 region: CATSAGRDTLFF. DNA for the CDR3: TGTGCCACCAGCGCTGGGCGGGATACGCTGTTCTTC. Full variable domain (rest looked up from reference TRBV15 and TRBJ2-1): DAMVIQNPRYQVTQFGKPVTLSCSQTLNHNVMYWYQQKSSQAPKLLFHYYDKDFNNEADTPDNFQSRRPNTSFCFLDIRSPGLGDTAMYLCATSAGRDTLFFGPGTRLTVL.

At least ten counts were recorded for this clonotype. This chain uses TRBV12-3 or TRBV12-4 with TRBJ2-1, with D maybe TRBD2 (6 bases). The CDR3 extends over 13 amino acids. V dropped 6 bases and J dropped 6 bases, with 12 bases sitting between them. CDR3 sequence (DNA): TGTGCCAGCAGCTCCGGAGGGGTCAATGAGCAGTTCTTC. It codes for CASSSGGVNEQFF.

This clonotype was recorded at least ten times. This chain connects TRBV20-1 to TRBJ2-5; 8 bases line up with TRBD2. Germline V gene sequence: CDR1 DFQATT, CDR2 SNEGSKA (reference sequence). The CDR3 is made up of 14 amino acids. J lost 1 base, V lost 2 bases, and 3 bases had no gene match. The CDR3 spells CSARPTSAQETQYF. As DNA, the CDR3 is TGCAGTGCTAGACCGACTAGCGCCCAAGAGACCCAGTACTTC.

This chain joins TRBV6-1 and TRBJ2-1; 8 positions agree with TRBD2. CDR1 is MNHNS and CDR2 is SASEGT in the germline V gene. The J segment lost 0 bases and the V segment lost 6 bases, leaving 7 bases of the junction unmatched. The CDR3 length is 16 residues. The CDR3 is CASSNPSGSSYNEQFF. As DNA, the CDR3 is TGTGCCAGCAGCAATCCCAGCGGGAGCTCCTACAATGAGCAGTTCTTC.

The table lists this clonotype with many counts. The chain uses TRBV5-1 and TRBJ2-3; 8 bases map to TRBD2. This CDR3 comprises 16 residues. V shed 1 base, J shed 5 bases, and the junction held 9 bases outside the gene matches. Per the germline V gene, CDR1 is SGHRS and CDR2 is YFSETQ. The CDR3 here is CASSLPTGLAGDTQYF. The CDR3, as DNA: TGCGCCAGCAGCTTGCCCACCGGACTAGCCGGAGATACGCAGTATTTT. Based on the CDR3 plus reference TRBV5-1 and TRBJ2-3, the full variable domain is KAGVTQTPRYLIKTRGQQVTLSCSPISGHRSVSWYQQTPGQGLQFLFEYFSETQRNKGNFPGRFSGRQFSNSRSEMNVSTLELGDSALYLCASSLPTGLAGDTQYFGPGTRLTVL.

This clonotype was seen ten or more times. This chain connects TRBV20-1 to TRBJ2-1; 7 bases match TRBD1. The CDR3 has 15 residues. J was trimmed by 3 bases and V by 0 bases; bases with no gene match: 5. The germline V gene encodes CDR1 DFQATT and CDR2 SNEGSKA (reference sequence). CDR3 amino acids: CSARDRDRIYNEQFF. The CDR3 nucleotides read TGCAGTGCTAGAGATCGGGACAGAATCTACAATGAGCAGTTCTTC.